This TCR beta chain emerged from a study of T cell responses to AZD1222 COVID-19 vaccine. Study-level findings and limits: Breadth and depth of Spike-specific TCRs rose after two AZD1222 doses.

The CDR3 length is 14 residues. Trimming left V 5 bases short and J 2 bases short, with 11 bases between. The V gene's germline CDR1 is SGHAT and CDR2 FQNNGV. Clones were read by immunoSEQ multiplex PCR, and TCRdb kept only the in-frame ones, dropping some. The data contain about 66,000 clones, more than 60% of them singletons. Turning to this clone: No antigen is known for it.

This sequence joins TRBV11-2 and TRBJ2-3, with D perhaps matching TRBD2 (6 bases). This TCR came from an adult who received the AZD1222 COVID-19 vaccine. This specimen consisted of peripheral blood, obtained 28 days after the second AZD1222 dose. CDR3 nucleotide sequence: TGTGCCAGCAGCCGGGACTCAATCACAGATACGCAGTATTTT. This sequence encodes CASSRDSITDTQYF.